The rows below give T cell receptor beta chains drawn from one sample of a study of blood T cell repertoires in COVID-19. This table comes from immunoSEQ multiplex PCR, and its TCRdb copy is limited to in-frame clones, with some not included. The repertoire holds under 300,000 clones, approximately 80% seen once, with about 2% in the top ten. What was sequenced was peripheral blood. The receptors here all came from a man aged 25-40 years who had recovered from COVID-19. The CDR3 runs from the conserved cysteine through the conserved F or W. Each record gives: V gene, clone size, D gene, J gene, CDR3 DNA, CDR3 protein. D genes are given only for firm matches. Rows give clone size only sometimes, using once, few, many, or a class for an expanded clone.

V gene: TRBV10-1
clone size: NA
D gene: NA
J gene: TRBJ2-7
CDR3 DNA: TGCGCCAGCAGTGATCAGTCCGGGACACGCGAGCAGTACTTC
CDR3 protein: CASSDQSGTREQYF

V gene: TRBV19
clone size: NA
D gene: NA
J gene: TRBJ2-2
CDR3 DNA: TGTGCCAGTAGCCGCAGGGGAAACACCGGGGAGCTGTTTTTT
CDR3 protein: CASSRRGNTGELFF

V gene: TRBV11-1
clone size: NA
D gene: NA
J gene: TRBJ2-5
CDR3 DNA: TGTGCCAGCAGCCTTCCGGGACTCAATCCCCAAGAGACCCAGTACTTC
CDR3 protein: CASSLPGLNPQETQYF

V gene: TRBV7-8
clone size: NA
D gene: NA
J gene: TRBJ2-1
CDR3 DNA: TGTGCCAGCAGCATCGGGGGAGGCTCCTACAATGAGCAGTTCTTC
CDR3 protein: CASSIGGGSYNEQFF

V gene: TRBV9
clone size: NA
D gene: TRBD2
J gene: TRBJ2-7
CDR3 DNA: TGTGCCAGCAGCGTTAGCGGGGGGGCCCCCTACGAGCAGTACTTC
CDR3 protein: CASSVSGGAPYEQYF

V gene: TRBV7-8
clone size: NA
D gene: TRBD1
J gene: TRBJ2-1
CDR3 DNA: TGTGCCAGCAGTCCGGGACAGGCCACATACAATGAGCAGTTCTTC
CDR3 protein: CASSPGQATYNEQFF

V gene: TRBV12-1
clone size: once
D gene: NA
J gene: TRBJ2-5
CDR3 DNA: TGTGCCAGCAGCTTACGTCCTAGCGGGCGCCAAGAGACCCAGTACTTC
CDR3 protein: CASSLRPSGRQETQYF

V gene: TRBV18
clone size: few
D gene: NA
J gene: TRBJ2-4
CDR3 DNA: TGTGCCAGCTCACCGCGGGACGGTCCCAAAAACATTCAGTACTTC
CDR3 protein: CASSPRDGPKNIQYF

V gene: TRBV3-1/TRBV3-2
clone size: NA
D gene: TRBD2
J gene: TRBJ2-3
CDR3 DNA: TGTGCCAGCAGCCAACATCTAGCGGGGGGGGAAGATACGCAGTATTTT
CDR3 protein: CASSQHLAGGEDTQYF

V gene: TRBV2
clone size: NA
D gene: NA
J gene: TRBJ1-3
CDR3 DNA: TGTGCCAGCAGGACAGGACACTCTGGAAACACCATATATTTT
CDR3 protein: CASRTGHSGNTIYF

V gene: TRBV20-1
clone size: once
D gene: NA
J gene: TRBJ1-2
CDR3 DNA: TGCAGTGCTGGTAGGAGCTATGGCTACACCTTC
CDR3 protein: CSAGRSYGYTF

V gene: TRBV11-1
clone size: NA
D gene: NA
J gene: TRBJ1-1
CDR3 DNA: TGTGCCAGCAGCGCCGCCGCGGGTAACACTGAAGCTTTCTTT
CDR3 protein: CASSAAAGNTEAFF

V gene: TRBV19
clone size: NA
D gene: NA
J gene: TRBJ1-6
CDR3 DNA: TGTGCCAGTAGTGGCGGGTCGGGTTCACCCCTCCACTTT
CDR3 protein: CASSGGSGSPLHF

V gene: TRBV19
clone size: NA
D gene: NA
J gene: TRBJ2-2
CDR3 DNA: TGTGCCAGTAGTGTAGTCGCGGGATCGAACACCGGGGAGCTGTTTTTT
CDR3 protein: CASSVVAGSNTGELFF

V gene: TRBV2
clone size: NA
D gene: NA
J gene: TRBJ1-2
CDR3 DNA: TGTGCCAGCAGTGAATTGAGGTGGGGACAACGCTACACCTTC
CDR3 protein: CASSELRWGQRYTF

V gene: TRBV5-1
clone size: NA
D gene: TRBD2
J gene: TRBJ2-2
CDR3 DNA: TGCGCCAGCAGCTCCTTTAGCGGGGAGAACACCGGGGAGCTGTTTTTT
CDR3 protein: CASSSFSGENTGELFF

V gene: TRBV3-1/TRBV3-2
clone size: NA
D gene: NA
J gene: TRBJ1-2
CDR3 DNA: TGTGCCAGCAGCCATAGCTATGGCTACACCTTC
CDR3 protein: CASSHSYGYTF

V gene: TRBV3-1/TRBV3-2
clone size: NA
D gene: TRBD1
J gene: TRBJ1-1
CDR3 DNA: TGTGCCAGCAGCCGGAGAGACAGGGTCGCTGAAGCTTTCTTT
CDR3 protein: CASSRRDRVAEAFF

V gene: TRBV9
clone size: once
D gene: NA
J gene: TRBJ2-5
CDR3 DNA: TGTGCCAGCAGCGTAGGAGCGAAAGAGACCCAGTACTTC
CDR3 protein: CASSVGAKETQYF

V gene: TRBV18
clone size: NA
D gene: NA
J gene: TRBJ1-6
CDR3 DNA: TGTGCCAGCTCAGGACAGTTAGTCCCTAATTCACCCCTCCACTTT
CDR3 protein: CASSGQLVPNSPLHF

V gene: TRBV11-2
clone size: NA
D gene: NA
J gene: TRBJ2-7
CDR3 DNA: TGTGCCAGCAGCCACCGCGCCCACGAGCAGTACTTC
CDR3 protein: CASSHRAHEQYF

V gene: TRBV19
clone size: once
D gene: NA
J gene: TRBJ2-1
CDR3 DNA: TGTGCCAGTAGCCGATGGGCGCGGGACAATGAGCAGTTCTTC
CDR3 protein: CASSRWARDNEQFF

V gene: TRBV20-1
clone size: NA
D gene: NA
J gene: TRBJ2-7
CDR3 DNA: TGCAGTGCCGACGGGGACTACGAGCAGTACTTC
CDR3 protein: CSADGDYEQYF

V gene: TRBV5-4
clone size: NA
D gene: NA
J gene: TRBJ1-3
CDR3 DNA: TGTGCCAGCAGCTTGGCCGGGGGAAACACCATATATTTT
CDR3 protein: CASSLAGGNTIYF

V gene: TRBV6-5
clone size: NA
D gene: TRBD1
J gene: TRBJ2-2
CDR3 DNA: TGTGCCAGCAGGAGGGACAGGGTGAACACCGGGGAGCTGTTTTTT
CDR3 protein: CASRRDRVNTGELFF

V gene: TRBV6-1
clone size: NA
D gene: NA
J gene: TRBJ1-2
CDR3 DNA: TGTGCCAGCAGTGAAGGTGGACAGAGGTTC
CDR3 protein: CASSEGGQRF

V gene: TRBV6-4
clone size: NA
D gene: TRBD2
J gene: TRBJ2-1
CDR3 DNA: TGTGCCAGCAGTGACTCGGCGGGGGGTAGCGATGAGCAGTTCTTC
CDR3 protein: CASSDSAGGSDEQFF

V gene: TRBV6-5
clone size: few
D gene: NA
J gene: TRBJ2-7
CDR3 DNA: TGTGCCAGCAAAGACAGGGAGGCGAACGAGCAGTACTTC
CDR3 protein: CASKDREANEQYF

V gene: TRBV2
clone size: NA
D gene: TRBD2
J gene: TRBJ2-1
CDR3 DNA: TGTGCCAGCACCCCTAGCGGCTACAATGAGCAGTTCTTC
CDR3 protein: CASTPSGYNEQFF

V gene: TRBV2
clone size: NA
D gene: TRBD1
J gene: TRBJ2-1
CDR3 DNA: TGTGCCAGCAGCTGGGACAGGGCGTCAGGTGAGCAGTTCTTC
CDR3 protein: CASSWDRASGEQFF